Listed here are 7 T cell receptor beta chains from one sample, sequenced in a study of shared clonotypes between healthy human individuals. CD45RO-negative, CCR7-positively selected cells formed the naive CD8 fraction, excluding terminally differentiated effector memory CD45RA+ cells. Sequencing was performed with immunoSEQ multiplex PCR; in TCRdb, only in-frame clones are kept and a portion is missing. Found here are nearly 2 million clones, about 95% of them singletons; the top ten hold under 1.5%. The sample taken for sequencing was naive CD8+ T cells sorted from blood. These receptor sequences come from a man between 18 and 35 years old in good health.

Comment on this clone: In the same sample, other DNA sequences code for this CDR3. The DNA of the CDR3 is TGTGCCAGTAGCATACAGGGGGCTGAAGCTTTCTTT. Translated: CASSIQGAEAFF. This chain links TRBV19 with TRBJ1-1; 8 bases map to TRBD1. V lost 6 bases to trimming and J lost 6 bases; unmatched junction nucleotides: 3. This CDR3 spans 12 amino acids. Germline lookup yields CDR1 LNHDA and CDR2 SQIVND (reference sequence).

V is TRBV4-3 and J is TRBJ2-7; D ambiguous. Germline loops: CDR1 LGHNA, CDR2 YSLEER. The V gene lost 1 base and the J gene lost 0 bases, with 7 bases spanning the gap. CDR3 size: 14 residues. The CDR3 spells CASSQVASSYEQYF. The DNA of the CDR3 is TGCGCCAGCAGCCAAGTAGCTAGCTCCTACGAGCAGTACTTC.

This chain joins TRBV7-8 and TRBJ1-4; D gene ambiguous. V lost 5 bases to trimming and J lost 7 bases, with 26 bases between them. The germline V gene has CDR1 SGHVS and CDR2 FQNEAQ. The CDR3 is 18 amino acids. This CDR3 is CASSRAAWIQESFEKLFF. The CDR3 bases are TGTGCCAGCAGCCGAGCGGCTTGGATACAAGAGAGTTTTGAAAAACTGTTTTTT. The whole variable domain, filled in from reference TRBV7-8 and TRBJ1-4, reads GAGVSQSPRYKVAKRGQDVALRCDPISGHVSLFWYQQALGQGPEFLTYFQNEAQLDKSGLPSDRFFAERPEGSVSTLKIQRTQQEDSAVYLCASSRAAWIQESFEKLFFGSGTQLSVL.

The genes are TRBV7-9 and TRBJ1-4; D uncertain. This CDR3 is built from 14 residues. Germline V CDR1 and CDR2: SEHNR, FQNEAQ (reference sequence). CDR3 bases: TGTGCTACACTCCGGAGCACAACTAATGAAAAACTGTTTTTT. As protein: CATLRSTTNEKLFF.

The rearrangement joins TRBV29-1 to TRBJ2-7, with a tentative D call TRBD1 (6 bases). Germline values: CDR1 SQVTM, CDR2 ANQGSEA. The CDR3 extends over 13 amino acids. Trimming removed 2 bases at V and 4 bases at J, with 12 bases between. In DNA form, the CDR3 reads TGCAGCGTTGAACTCGGACAGCGATACGAGCAGTACTTC. Amino acids: CSVELGQRYEQYF.

The rearrangement joins TRBV27 to TRBJ2-3; D assignment may be TRBD1 or TRBD2 (5 bases each). The germline V and J ends were trimmed by 6 bases and 5 bases, with 21 bases remaining between them. The germline V gene encodes CDR1 MNHEY and CDR2 SMNVEV (reference sequence). This CDR3 is 16 amino acids long. The CDR3 nucleotides read TGTGCCAGCAGCAGAGGGGCCAGTTTAGCTTTAGATACGCAGTATTTT. Amino acids: CASSRGASLALDTQYF.

V is TRBV4-1 and J is TRBJ2-7; either TRBD1 or TRBD2 may fit D (5 bases each). The V end lost 1 base, the J end lost 0 bases, and 10 bases lay between the germline ends. CDR3 length equals 15 residues. Germline V gene data show CDR1 as MGHRA and CDR2 as YSYEKL. The CDR3 region is CASSQGTGLSYEQYF. For the CDR3, the DNA is TGCGCCAGCAGCCAAGGAACAGGACTCTCCTACGAGCAGTACTTC.